This TCR beta chain was captured by sequencing in a study of T cells in Graves' hyperthyroidism and ophthalmopathy. Study summary: Sampling of peripheral blood happened at initial diagnosis, prior to any treatment.

CDR3 length equals 13 residues. With 4 bases removed from V and 2 bases from J, the gap between germline ends came to 7 bases. Study observations and caveats: Expanded thyroid clonotypes (above 0.001) were mostly also found in blood. Before onset, ophthalmopathy was predicted by the model a median 6.5 months earlier.

Cells are PBMCs isolated from about 10 ml of fresh blood. Amplification targeted TCR beta CDR3 regions from RNA transcripts. During a first-round RT-PCR of the TCR CDR3, the HTBI primer set was used. TCRdb ran MiXCR on the multiplex PCR reads and lists one entry per CDR3 protein. The table records around 290,000 distinct CDR3 sequences, about 18% of them present only once. In its sample, this clonotype was seen many times. Its antigen remains unknown. This sequence was found in a woman aged 55 to 70 with Graves' ophthalmopathy. Sequencing input: blood. V gene TRBV12-3 or TRBV12-4 combines with J gene TRBJ2-3; D ambiguous. The CDR3 here is CASSSPNTDTQYF. Written as DNA, the CDR3 is TGTGCCAGCAGTTCTCCGAACACAGATACGCAGTATTTT.